Below are 2 T cell receptor beta chains sequenced from a single sample in a study of blood T cell repertoires in COVID-19. Libraries were prepared by immunoSEQ multiplex PCR; TCRdb keeps only in-frame clonotypes and omits some of them. The sample consists of about 410,000 clones, 75% to 90% of them appearing once. Sequenced material: peripheral blood. The receptor set was obtained from a middle-aged woman with COVID-19, enrolled during active disease.

The chain carries TRBV7-8 and TRBJ1-1; D remains unclear. V lost 0 bases, J lost 3 bases, and 8 bases lay in between. Per the germline V gene, CDR1 is SGHVS and CDR2 is FQNEAQ. This CDR3 comprises 14 residues. The CDR3 DNA is TGTGCCAGCAGCTTAGCAGGGAGGGACACTGAAGCTTTCTTT. As protein: CASSLAGRDTEAFF.

CDR3: CAWSGTSGRNTGELFF. The CDR3 coding sequence is TGTGCCTGGAGCGGGACTAGCGGGAGGAATACCGGGGAGCTGTTTTTT. This chain uses TRBV30 with TRBJ2-2; 15 positions match TRBD2. With 3 bases clipped from V and 5 bases from J, the junction kept 4 bases outside the gene matches. CDR3 length equals 16 residues. Germline V gives CDR1 GTSNPN, CDR2 SVGIG (reference sequence).